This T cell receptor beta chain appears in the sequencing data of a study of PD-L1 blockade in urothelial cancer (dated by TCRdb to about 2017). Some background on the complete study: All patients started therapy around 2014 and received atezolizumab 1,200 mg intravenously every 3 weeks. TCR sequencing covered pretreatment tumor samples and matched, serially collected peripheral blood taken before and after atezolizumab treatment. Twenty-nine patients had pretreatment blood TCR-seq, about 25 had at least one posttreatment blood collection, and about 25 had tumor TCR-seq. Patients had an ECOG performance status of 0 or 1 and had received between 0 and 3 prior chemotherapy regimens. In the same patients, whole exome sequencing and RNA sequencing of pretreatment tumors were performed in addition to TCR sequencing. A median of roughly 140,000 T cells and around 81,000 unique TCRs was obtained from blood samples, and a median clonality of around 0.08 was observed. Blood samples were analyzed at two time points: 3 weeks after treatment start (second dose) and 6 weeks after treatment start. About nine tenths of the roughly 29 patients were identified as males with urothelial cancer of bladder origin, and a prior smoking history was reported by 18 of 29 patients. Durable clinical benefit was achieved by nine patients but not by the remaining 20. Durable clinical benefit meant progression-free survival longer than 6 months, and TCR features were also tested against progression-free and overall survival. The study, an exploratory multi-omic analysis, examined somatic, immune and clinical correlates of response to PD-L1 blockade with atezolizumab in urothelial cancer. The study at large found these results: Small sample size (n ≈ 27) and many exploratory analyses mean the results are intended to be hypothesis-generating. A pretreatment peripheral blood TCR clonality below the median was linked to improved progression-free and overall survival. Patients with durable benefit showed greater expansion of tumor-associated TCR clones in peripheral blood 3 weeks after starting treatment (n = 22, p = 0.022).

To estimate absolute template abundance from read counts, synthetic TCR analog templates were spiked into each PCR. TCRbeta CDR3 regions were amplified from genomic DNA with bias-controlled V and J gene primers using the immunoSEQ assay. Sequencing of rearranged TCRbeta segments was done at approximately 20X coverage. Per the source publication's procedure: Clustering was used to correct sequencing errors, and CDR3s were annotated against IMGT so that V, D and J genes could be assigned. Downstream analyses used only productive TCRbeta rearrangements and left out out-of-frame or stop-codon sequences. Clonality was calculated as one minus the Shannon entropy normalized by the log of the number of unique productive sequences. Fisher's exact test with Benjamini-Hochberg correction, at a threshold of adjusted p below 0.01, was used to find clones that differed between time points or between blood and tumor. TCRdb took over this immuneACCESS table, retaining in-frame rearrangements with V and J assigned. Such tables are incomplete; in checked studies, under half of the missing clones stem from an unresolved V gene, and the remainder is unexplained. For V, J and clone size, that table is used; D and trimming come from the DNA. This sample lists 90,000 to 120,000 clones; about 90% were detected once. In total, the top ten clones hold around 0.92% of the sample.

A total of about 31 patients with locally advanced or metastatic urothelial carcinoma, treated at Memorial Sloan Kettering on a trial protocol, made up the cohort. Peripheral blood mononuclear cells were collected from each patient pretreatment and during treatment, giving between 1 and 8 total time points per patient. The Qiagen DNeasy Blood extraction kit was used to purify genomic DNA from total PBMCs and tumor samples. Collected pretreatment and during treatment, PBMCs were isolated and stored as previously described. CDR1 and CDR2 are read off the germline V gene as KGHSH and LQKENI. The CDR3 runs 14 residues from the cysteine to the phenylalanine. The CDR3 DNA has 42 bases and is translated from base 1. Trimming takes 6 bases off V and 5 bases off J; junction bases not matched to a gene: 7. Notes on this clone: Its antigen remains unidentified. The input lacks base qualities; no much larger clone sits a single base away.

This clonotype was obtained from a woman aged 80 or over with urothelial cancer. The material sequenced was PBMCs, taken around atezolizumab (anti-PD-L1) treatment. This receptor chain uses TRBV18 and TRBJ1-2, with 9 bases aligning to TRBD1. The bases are TGTGCCAGCTCGCAGGACAGGGGCGCTTATGGCTACACCTTC. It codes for CASSQDRGAYGYTF.